The 16 T cell receptor beta chains below were found in one sample sequenced in a study of T cells after yellow fever vaccination. Each CDR3 protein gets one entry after TCRdb re-called the 5' RACE reads with MiXCR. The sample has approximately 580,000 distinct CDR3 sequences, around 17% seen once. The sequencing used PBMCs, collected 5 days after the first yellow fever vaccination. All receptors come from a man younger than 35 who received the YFV17D yellow fever vaccine.

Comment on this clonotype: The DNA is left out, because the CDR3 cannot be placed on it with certainty; the CDR3 is given as TCRdb lists it. The J gene is TRBJ2-7, the V gene TRBV10-3. Counting both end residues, the CDR3 totals 15 amino acids. Germline V gene sequence: CDR1 ENHRY, CDR2 SYGVKD. CDR3 loop: CAISTSDGTYYEQYF.

The J gene is TRBJ2-1, the V gene TRBV5-4, with D possibly being TRBD1 or TRBD2 (5 bases each). The ends were cut back, 4 bases at V and 1 base at J, with 12 bases in the middle. The CDR3 totals 15 residues. CDR1 is SGHNT, CDR2 YYREEE, per germline (reference sequence). The CDR3 protein is CASSGGTASYNEQFF. The CDR3 DNA sequence: TGTGCCAGCAGCGGGGGAACCGCTTCCTACAATGAGCAGTTCTTC.

The chain couples TRBV6-5 to TRBJ1-1; D uncertain. The CDR3 is 14 residues long. Trimming removed 2 bases from V and 2 bases from J, with 9 bases in between. In germline, CDR1 is MNHEY, CDR2 SVGAGI. The CDR3 DNA is TGTGCCAGCAGTTACCGGGCAGGAAACACTGAAGCTTTCTTT. Encoded protein: CASSYRAGNTEAFF.

This clonotype was counted only a few times. The chain links TRBV27 to TRBJ2-7, with D hard to call. This CDR3 is built from 12 residues. CDR1 is MNHEY and CDR2 is SMNVEV in the germline V gene (reference sequence). With 5 bases removed from V and 7 bases from J, the gap between germline ends came to 12 bases. The CDR3 bases are TGTGCCAGCAGTCCCCCGGGCCGAGAGCAGTACTTC. Encoded protein: CASSPPGREQYF.

This sequence joins TRBV7-2 and TRBJ2-1, with 11 positions matching TRBD1. The CDR3 runs 15 residues. Per the germline V gene, CDR1 is SGHTA and CDR2 is FQGNSA. The trim removed 3 bases at V and 8 bases at J, leaving 6 bases unmatched. The DNA of the CDR3 is TGTGCCAGCAGCTTCCGGGACAGGGGGGAGTATGAGCAGTTCTTC. It encodes CASSFRDRGEYEQFF.

The gene calls are TRBV4-3 and TRBJ2-7; D is uncertain. CDR1 and CDR2 (germline): LGHNA, YSLEER. The CDR3 runs 15 residues. Deletions cut 0 bases from V and 4 bases from J, with 13 bases between. CDR3 DNA sequence: TGCGCCAGCAGCCAAGATTCCAGAGCGATTTACGAGCAGTACTTC. As protein: CASSQDSRAIYEQYF.

This rearrangement joins TRBV7-9 to TRBJ2-5; D gene ambiguous. This CDR3 comprises 15 residues. Per the germline V gene, CDR1 is SEHNR and CDR2 is FQNEAQ (reference sequence). V lost 1 base, J lost 3 bases, and 12 bases lay in between. The CDR3 here is CASSLEYVGEETQYF. The CDR3 region has the DNA TGTGCCAGCAGCTTAGAGTACGTCGGAGAAGAGACCCAGTACTTC.

The V and J genes are TRBV19 and TRBJ2-3, with D perhaps given as TRBD1 or TRBD2 (5 bases each). The CDR3 runs to 15 residues. The V and J ends lost 3 bases and 6 bases respectively, with 16 bases between them. CDR1 and CDR2 (germline): LNHDA, SQIVND (reference sequence). The CDR3 protein is CASSIGARVGDTQYF. The CDR3 DNA reads TGTGCCAGTAGTATCGGGGCCAGGGTCGGCGATACGCAGTATTTT.

There are many counts of this clonotype. The chain links TRBV11-1 to TRBJ2-7, with D possibly being TRBD1 (7 bases). V shed 5 bases and J shed 4 bases, with 18 bases lying between them. This CDR3 has 15 amino acids. The germline gives CDR1 SGHAT, CDR2 FQDESV (reference sequence). The CDR3 spells CASSLYSGGKYEQYF. In DNA form, the CDR3 reads TGTGCCAGCAGCCTCTACTCAGGGGGGAAGTACGAGCAGTACTTC.

The rearrangement links TRBV20-1 to TRBJ2-3; D gene unclear. The CDR3 has 14 residues. CDR1 and CDR2 from the germline V gene are DFQATT and SNEGSKA (reference sequence). V was clipped by 5 bases and J by 1 base, with 13 bases between them. Here the CDR3 reads CSASGPRGTDTQYF. Written as DNA, the CDR3 is TGCAGTGCTTCCGGCCCACGAGGCACAGATACGCAGTATTTT.

J is TRBJ2-7 and V is TRBV4-2; 7 nucleotides align to TRBD1. Trimming took 0 bases from V and 1 from J; bases not matched to a gene: 3. Germline CDR1 LGHNA, CDR2 YNFKEQ. CDR3 size: 15 residues. In DNA form, the CDR3 reads TGTGCCAGCAGCCAAGATCCGACAGGGTCCTACGAGCAGTACTTC. Translated, it gives CASSQDPTGSYEQYF.

This clonotype was detected only a few times. The V call is TRBV6-2 or TRBV6-3, the J call TRBJ2-1; D is uncertain. This CDR3 has 17 residues. V was pared by 5 bases and J by 8 bases, with 25 bases between. Germline CDR1 MNHEY, CDR2 SVGEGT. The CDR3 sequence is CASSRPSKRLAMDEQFF. In DNA form, the CDR3 reads TGTGCCAGCAGTAGACCTTCGAAACGGCTGGCCATGGATGAGCAGTTCTTC.

CDR3 sequence reads: CSVVGRLNTEAFF. The CDR3 nucleotides read TGCAGCGTTGTTGGCAGGCTTAACACTGAAGCTTTCTTT. The chain has TRBV29-1 and TRBJ1-1; D unclear. This CDR3 is built from 13 residues. Between the trimmed V and J ends, which lost 4 bases and 2 bases, there was a span of 11 bases. CDR1 is SQVTM, CDR2 ANQGSEA, per germline.

This clonotype was counted a few times. V is TRBV7-8 and J is TRBJ2-7; D may be TRBD1 (6 bases). Germline V gene sequence: CDR1 SGHVS, CDR2 FQNEAQ. V was trimmed by 5 bases and J by 9 bases, leaving 23 bases between them. The length of the CDR3 is 15 residues. This CDR3 is CASSAPTGTGSRQYF. Written as DNA, the CDR3 is TGTGCCAGCAGCGCACCCACAGGGACCGGCTCTCGGCAGTACTTC.

This clonotype was observed a handful of times. The V call is TRBV7-2, the J call TRBJ2-3; TRBD1 matches at 11 bases. From germline, CDR1 is SGHTA and CDR2 FQGNSA. V lost 2 bases to trimming and J lost 6 bases; unmatched junction nucleotides: 4. The CDR3 is made up of 15 amino acids. The chain's CDR3 is CASSLMGQGGDTQYF. Here the CDR3 DNA reads TGTGCCAGCAGCTTAATGGGACAGGGGGGTGATACGCAGTATTTT.

V and J are TRBV6-1 and TRBJ1-5; no firm D call. This CDR3 contains 16 residues. Germline loops: CDR1 MNHNS, CDR2 SASEGT. Trimming took off 3 bases at V and 3 bases at J, with 15 bases between the two ends. CDR3 region: CASSDHNPETNQPQHF. Here the CDR3 DNA reads TGTGCCAGCAGTGACCATAATCCCGAAACCAATCAGCCCCAGCATTTT.